These 17 T cell receptor beta chains came from one sample sequenced in a study of Ad26.COV2.S vaccination and SARS-CoV-2 variants. The repertoire was sequenced with immunoSEQ multiplex PCR; TCRdb's copy has only in-frame clones and lacks some. Counted here are roughly 390,000 clones, 80% to 90% occurring once; the ten biggest clones make up more than 3%. The treatment was: about 20 received Ad26.COV2.S at low or high dose, single or two shots; several received placebo; per-sample allocation not given. Repertoires come from day 63 after the first vaccine or placebo injection. Sequencing used peripheral blood, obtained in a trial of Ad26.COV2.S vaccine versus placebo. The receptor source for this set is a person aged 18-60 years who received the Ad26.COV2.S COVID-19 vaccine or a placebo.

The chain uses TRBV7-8 and TRBJ2-6; 7 nucleotides agree with TRBD1. After removal of 4 bases from V and 0 bases from J, the junction contained 12 bases not matched to a gene. The CDR3 runs 19 residues. Germline V gene data show CDR1 as SGHVS and CDR2 as FQNEAQ. For the CDR3, the DNA is TGTGCCAGCAGCTCCCGACCCCGGGACAGACCCTCTGGGGCCAACGTCCTGACTTTC. It encodes CASSSRPRDRPSGANVLTF.

The genes are TRBV19 and TRBJ1-1, with D hard to call. V lost 7 bases and J 1 base, leaving 16 bases between the germline ends. The CDR3 contains 15 residues. Looked up from germline, CDR1 is LNHDA and CDR2 is SQIVND (reference sequence). CDR3 DNA sequence: TGTGCCAGTAAGTTCGACGCTGGATGGAACACTGAAGCTTTCTTT. This sequence encodes CASKFDAGWNTEAFF.

As concerns this clone: Distinct nucleotide sequences in the sample also encode this CDR3. The chain recombines TRBV18 with TRBJ1-1; D perhaps matches TRBD1 (5 bases). V lost 2 bases, J lost 1 base, and 5 bases lay in between. The CDR3 covers 13 residues. Germline V gene sequence: CDR1 KGHSH, CDR2 LQKENI. CDR3 bases: TGTGCCAGCTCACCAGGACAGAACACTGAAGCTTTCTTT. Protein sequence: CASSPGQNTEAFF.

This rearrangement joins TRBV7-9 to TRBJ2-7; TRBD1 aligns across 7 bases. The germline CDR1 and CDR2 sequences are SEHNR and FQNEAQ (reference sequence). The CDR3 consists of 19 residues. The J segment lost 0 bases and the V segment lost 4 bases, leaving 18 bases of the junction unmatched. For the CDR3, the DNA is TGTGCCAGCAGCTCAGGTATCAGAGGACAGGCGTCGGGCTCCTACGAGCAGTACTTC. Residues: CASSSGIRGQASGSYEQYF.

The J gene is TRBJ1-2, the V gene TRBV7-2; tentative D call: TRBD1 (5 bases). The CDR3 sequence is 13 residues long. Trimming shortened V by 7 bases and J by 7 bases, and 16 bases separated the two germline ends. CDR1 and CDR2 (germline): SGHTA, FQGNSA. The CDR3 protein is CASTYGGIGGYTF. The CDR3 region has the DNA TGTGCCAGCACCTACGGGGGGATCGGTGGCTACACCTTC.

This clone is judged medium-sized. The chain recombines TRBV6-2 or TRBV6-3 with TRBJ1-6; D is uncertain. This CDR3 is 14 amino acids long. Trimming took 10 bases from V and 9 from J, leaving 19 bases between them. Germline V gene data show CDR1 as MNHEY and CDR2 as SVGEGT. CDR3 sequence reads: CATRPAHETSPLHF. For the CDR3, the DNA is TGTGCCACCCGCCCGGCCCACGAAACTTCACCCCTCCACTTT.

The chain is built from TRBV29-1 and TRBJ2-1; the D call may be TRBD1 or TRBD2 (5 bases each). The ends were cut back, 7 bases at V and 0 bases at J, with 7 bases in the middle. Germline V lookup: CDR1 SQVTM, CDR2 ANQGSEA. The CDR3 covers 12 residues. CDR3 sequence reads: CSGGSSYNEQFF. The DNA of the CDR3 is TGCAGCGGGGGGAGCTCCTACAATGAGCAGTTCTTC.

V gene TRBV4-1 combines with J gene TRBJ2-2; TRBD1 aligns across 9 bases. CDR3 length: 18 residues. V trimming: 0 bases; J trimming: 5 bases; junction bases outside the gene matches: 10. Germline lookup yields CDR1 MGHRA and CDR2 YSYEKL. CDR3 in DNA: TGCGCCAGCAGCCAAGATGACGTAAGGACAGGGGAAACCGGGGAGCTGTTTTTT. Protein sequence: CASSQDDVRTGETGELFF.

V gene TRBV27 combines with J gene TRBJ1-4; D is perhaps TRBD1 (5 bases). In germline, CDR1 is MNHEY, CDR2 SMNVEV (reference sequence). Trimming pared 6 bases from V and 4 bases from J, leaving 15 bases between. The CDR3 has 15 amino acids. The CDR3: CASSDQGLINEKLFF. The CDR3 DNA reads TGTGCCAGCAGCGATCAGGGTCTGATTAATGAAAAACTGTTTTTT.

For the CDR3, the DNA is TGTGCCAGCAGTAGGAGGGACGAGCAGTACTTC. This sequence encodes CASSRRDEQYF. The chain combines TRBV6-2 or TRBV6-3 with TRBJ2-7, with TRBD2 as a possible D gene (6 bases). The CDR3 runs to 11 residues. Trimming took off 5 bases at V and 5 bases at J, with 7 bases between the two ends. Germline CDR1 MNHEY, CDR2 SVGEGT.

This clone was counted only a few times. J is TRBJ2-2 and V is TRBV5-1; 9 bases fit TRBD2. CDR3 length equals 17 residues. V lost 4 bases and J lost 5; bases outside the gene matches: 12. Germline loops: CDR1 SGHRS, CDR2 YFSETQ. The CDR3 loop is CASSLLPGTSRTGELFF. The CDR3 DNA is TGCGCCAGCAGCCTTCTGCCCGGGACTAGCAGGACCGGGGAGCTGTTTTTT. The whole variable domain, filled in from reference TRBV5-1 and TRBJ2-2, reads KAGVTQTPRYLIKTRGQQVTLSCSPISGHRSVSWYQQTPGQGLQFLFEYFSETQRNKGNFPGRFSGRQFSNSRSEMNVSTLELGDSALYLCASSLLPGTSRTGELFFGEGSRLTVL.

The CDR3 DNA reads TGTGCCAGCAGTTCCCAGGTAGCGGGAGGCACAGATACGCAGTATTTT. It specifies CASSSQVAGGTDTQYF. The chain couples TRBV6-5 to TRBJ2-3, with 9 bases identical to TRBD2. The germline V gene encodes CDR1 MNHEY and CDR2 SVGAGI. Trimming at V came to 4 bases and at J to 1 base, leaving 6 bases not matched to a gene. The CDR3 totals 16 residues.

V usage is TRBV3-1 (or the pseudogene TRBV3-2) and J usage is TRBJ2-5; D possibly corresponds to TRBD1 (6 bases). The CDR3 runs to 16 residues. Trimming removed 5 bases from V and 2 bases from J, with 18 bases in between. CDR1 LGHDT and CDR2 YNNKEL come from the germline V gene (reference sequence). This chain's CDR3 is CASSNPGHPEQETQYF. The CDR3 nucleotides are TGTGCCAGCAGCAACCCGGGACATCCGGAGCAAGAGACCCAGTACTTC.

J is TRBJ1-1 and V is TRBV30; possibly TRBD1 for D (5 bases). Germline V CDR1 and CDR2: GTSNPN, SVGIG (reference sequence). This CDR3 spans 13 amino acids. The V end lost 5 bases, the J end lost 4 bases, and 14 bases lay between the germline ends. The CDR3 spells CAWEDMAGTEAFF. The CDR3 DNA follows: TGTGCCTGGGAGGACATGGCTGGCACTGAAGCTTTCTTT. Full variable domain (missing parts from reference TRBV30 and TRBJ1-1): SQTIHQWPATLVQPVGSPLSLECTVEGTSNPNLYWYRQAAGRGLQLLFYSVGIGQISSEVPQNLSASRPQDRQFILSSKKLLLSDSGFYLCAWEDMAGTEAFFGQGTRLTVV.

The chain is built from TRBV12-3 or TRBV12-4 and TRBJ1-2; 8 bases agree with TRBD1. This CDR3 spans 13 amino acids. The V segment lost 6 bases and the J segment 8 bases; nucleotides outside the gene matches: 8. CDR3 sequence: CASSRAGGEGYTF. The CDR3 DNA reads as TGTGCCAGCAGCCGGGCAGGGGGCGAGGGCTACACCTTC.

This clone has only one observation. This chain joins TRBV24-1 and TRBJ2-3; D ambiguous. Germline assignment: CDR1 KGHDR and CDR2 SFDVKD. The CDR3 runs 15 residues. Trimming shortened V by 4 bases and J by 2 bases, and 12 bases separated the two germline ends. The CDR3 region has the DNA TGTGCCACCAGTGACGCTGGACGGGTCACAGATACGCAGTATTTT. This encodes CATSDAGRVTDTQYF.

The J gene is TRBJ1-2, the V gene TRBV3-1 (or the pseudogene TRBV3-2); maybe TRBD1 (6 bases). The CDR3 length is 13 residues. CDR1 and CDR2 from the germline V gene are LGHDT and YNNKEL (reference sequence). Trimming removed 5 bases from V and 2 bases from J, with 9 bases in between. CDR3 DNA sequence: TGTGCCAGCAGCTGGACAGAGAACTATGGCTACACCTTC. Its translation is CASSWTENYGYTF.